These 10 T cell receptor beta chains share one sample of origin, sequenced in a study of shared clonotypes between healthy human individuals. Method: immunoSEQ multiplex PCR; TCRdb's copy keeps in-frame clones and lacks some. The data hold more than 450,000 clones, with roughly 78% observed a single time. The sample consisted of PBMCs. The receptors stem from a woman between 40 and 50 years old in good health. Some clones in this sample may be carry-over from other donors' samples.

V is TRBV19 and J is TRBJ1-1; tentatively, D is TRBD1 (5 bases). The CDR3 has 16 amino acids. In germline, CDR1 is LNHDA, CDR2 SQIVND (reference sequence). Between the trimmed V and J ends, which lost 9 bases and 4 bases, there was a span of 24 bases. This chain's CDR3 is CASAPHGQPGATEAFF. As DNA, the CDR3 is TGTGCCAGCGCACCCCACGGGCAGCCTGGGGCCACTGAAGCTTTCTTT. The whole variable domain, remainder taken from reference TRBV19 and TRBJ1-1, is DGGITQSPKYLFRKEGQNVTLSCEQNLNHDAMYWYRQDPGQGLRLIYYSQIVNDFQKGDIAEGYSVSREKKESFPLTVTSAQKNPTAFYLCASAPHGQPGATEAFFGQGTRLTVV.

This chain links TRBV28 with TRBJ2-1, with 7 bases aligning to TRBD1. The CDR3 consists of 16 residues. V lost 7 bases and J lost 0; bases outside the gene matches: 9. CDR1 MDHEN and CDR2 SYDVKM come from the germline V gene. The chain's CDR3 is CASTRRGQSSYNEQFF. The CDR3 nucleotides are TGTGCCAGCACCCGTCGGGGACAGAGCTCCTACAATGAGCAGTTCTTC.

This clone occurred a few times. V gene TRBV15 combines with J gene TRBJ2-4, with D perhaps assigned TRBD1 or TRBD2 (5 bases each). Trimming cost V 1 base and J 5 bases, with 12 bases left between them. This CDR3 is 15 amino acids long. Germline V gene lookup returns CDR1 LNHNV and CDR2 YYDKDF (reference sequence). The CDR3 here is CATSRGGTAENIQYF. As DNA, the CDR3 is TGTGCCACCAGCAGAGGAGGGACCGCCGAAAACATTCAGTACTTC.

This rearrangement joins TRBV29-1 to TRBJ2-2, with 9 nucleotides matching TRBD1. CDR1 SQVTM and CDR2 ANQGSEA come from the germline V gene. V trimming: 1 base; J trimming: 8 bases; junction bases outside the gene matches: 11. This CDR3 comprises 16 residues. The CDR3 region has the DNA TGCAGCGTTGAAGGAAGTTACAGGGGGCGTGCAGGGGAGCTGTTTTTT. Translated: CSVEGSYRGRAGELFF.

This clone was seen more than once but under ten times. This same CDR3 is encoded by further DNA sequences in the sample. The rearrangement uses TRBV7-9 and TRBJ1-1, with 7 bases matching TRBD1. The CDR3 contains 13 residues. CDR1 is SEHNR, CDR2 FQNEAQ, per germline (reference sequence). Unmatched junction bases numbered 0, after V lost 4 bases and J lost 1 base. The CDR3 DNA reads TGTGCCAGCAGCTCAGGGGGGAACACTGAAGCTTTCTTT. Translation: CASSSGGNTEAFF.

A few counts support this clone. The chain carries TRBV6-1 and TRBJ2-1; D ambiguous. Trimming cost V 0 bases and J 4 bases, with 10 bases left between them. CDR3 length: 15 amino acids. Germline assignment: CDR1 MNHNS and CDR2 SASEGT. The CDR3 region has the DNA TGTGCCAGCAGTGAAGCTGACGGATCATACAATGAGCAGTTCTTC. Its protein is CASSEADGSYNEQFF.

The chain is built from TRBV10-2 and TRBJ2-1; no clear D. V was trimmed by 4 bases and J by 3 bases, leaving 4 bases between them. CDR1 is WSHSY, CDR2 SAAADI, per germline. CDR3 length equals 12 residues. Here the CDR3 DNA reads TGCGCCAGCAGTGTAGACTACAATGAGCAGTTCTTC. Encoded protein: CASSVDYNEQFF.

The V call is TRBV18, the J call TRBJ1-1, with a weak D call TRBD1 (5 bases). The germline gives CDR1 KGHSH, CDR2 LQKENI. V gave up 3 bases and J gave up 5 bases, with 7 bases separating them. The CDR3 runs to 12 residues. The CDR3 nucleotides read TGTGCCAGCTCACCGTCAGGGACTGAAGCTTTCTTT. This sequence encodes CASSPSGTEAFF.

The chain links TRBV28 to TRBJ1-2; tentatively, D is TRBD1 (6 bases). Germline assignment: CDR1 MDHEN and CDR2 SYDVKM. This CDR3 has 17 amino acids. Trimming removed 5 bases at V and 8 bases at J, with 27 bases between. CDR3 sequence (DNA): TGTGCCAGCAGTCAATACAGGGAAAGGCCCTCTGTCGGCGGCTACACCTTC. The encoded protein is CASSQYRERPSVGGYTF.

This chain uses TRBV19 with TRBJ2-3; 9 nucleotides agree with TRBD2. CDR1 is LNHDA and CDR2 is SQIVND in the germline V gene (reference sequence). The CDR3 has 17 amino acids. The V segment lost 8 bases and the J segment 4 bases; nucleotides outside the gene matches: 16. CDR3 region: CASAVIWREGSADTQYF. The CDR3 DNA is TGTGCCAGTGCCGTTATATGGCGGGAGGGTAGCGCAGATACGCAGTATTTT. The whole variable domain, filled in from reference TRBV19 and TRBJ2-3, reads DGGITQSPKYLFRKEGQNVTLSCEQNLNHDAMYWYRQDPGQGLRLIYYSQIVNDFQKGDIAEGYSVSREKKESFPLTVTSAQKNPTAFYLCASAVIWREGSADTQYFGPGTRLTVL.